These 10 T cell receptor beta chains were sequenced from one sample in a study of molecular identifiers for immune sequencing clone quantification. TCRdb passed the PCR reads through MiXCR, listing each CDR3 protein once. The repertoire holds about 320,000 distinct CDR3 sequences, 20% to 25% seen once, with 0.81% in the top ten. The material sequenced was naive CD8+ T cells from blood, with Jurkat cell RNA spiked in. Subset in this sample: FACS-sorted CD8+CD4-CCR7+CD45RA+ naive T cells. These receptors were obtained from a human donor in good health. Some libraries in this study had Jurkat cell RNA spiked in.

The chain couples TRBV21-1 to TRBJ2-1; TRBD2, the D gene given by the table, was not confirmed from the DNA. TRBV21-1 has pseudogene status. CDR3 length: 18 amino acids. The CDR3, as DNA: TGTGCCAGCAGCAAAAAGGGGGAGGGTGGCGGGGCCCATAATGAGCAGTTCTTC. This sequence encodes CASSKKGEGGGAHNEQFF.

Notes on this clonotype: This may arise from a read error, as a much more abundant clone is one base away. The chain recombines TRBV5-6 with TRBJ1-1; D perhaps matches TRBD1 (6 bases). Trimming stripped 2 bases from V and 5 bases from J, with 13 bases between. This CDR3 has 14 residues. Looked up from germline, CDR1 is SGHDT and CDR2 is YYEEEE. The chain's CDR3 is CASSLGGVITEAFF. The CDR3 nucleotides are TGTGCCAGCAGCTTAGGGGGGGTGATAACTGAAGCTTTCTTT.

This chain connects TRBV6-2 or TRBV6-3 to TRBJ2-7, with D maybe TRBD1 (6 bases). This CDR3 is built from 15 residues. CDR1 is MNHEY and CDR2 is SVGEGT in the germline V gene. V was trimmed by 2 bases and J by 7 bases, leaving 18 bases between them. DNA for the CDR3: TGTGCCAGCAGTTACCCCGGGGACACACTGGGGGAGCAGTACTTC. This codes for CASSYPGDTLGEQYF.

This clonotype was picked up many times. The V and J genes are TRBV7-2 and TRBJ2-7; 12 bases match TRBD2. The CDR3 covers 18 residues. In germline, CDR1 is SGHTA, CDR2 FQGNSA. The V gene end was trimmed by 2 bases and the J gene end by 4 bases; junction bases not matched to a gene: 12. CDR3 residues: CASSLHPASGRAVYEQYF. The DNA of the CDR3 is TGTGCCAGCAGCTTACACCCCGCTAGCGGGAGGGCCGTTTACGAGCAGTACTTC.

The sample holds a few counts of this clonotype. Given the absence of the conserved phenylalanine or tryptophan at the CDR3 end, a read error is likely. The limits of the CDR3 on the DNA are not certain, so only TCRdb's listed CDR3 is given. The CDR3 region is CASSRDRAGL. V is TRBV3-2 and J is TRBJ1-6; the table's D call, TRBD1, has no DNA check behind it. TRBV3-2 is a known pseudogene. The CDR3 region is 10 residues in length, termini included.

A note on this clonotype: This may stem from a read error, because a much larger clone lies one nucleotide away. J is TRBJ1-1 and V is TRBV6-5; D perhaps matches TRBD1 (5 bases). The V end was cut by 9 bases, the J end by 9 bases, with 17 bases between. CDR3 length: 12 residues. From germline, CDR1 is MNHEY and CDR2 SVGAGI. The CDR3, as DNA: TGTGCCAGAAGCTTAACAGGAGTTCAAGCTTTCTTT. This translates into CARSLTGVQAFF.

The sample holds many counts of this clonotype. The V call is TRBV6-1, the J call TRBJ2-7; no reliable D call. Trimming removed 1 base from V and 4 bases from J, with 5 bases in between. This CDR3 region has 12 residues. Germline CDR1 reads MNHNS; CDR2 reads SASEGT. CDR3 DNA: TGTGCCAGCAGTGAAGGTTGGTACGAGCAGTACTTC. As protein: CASSEGWYEQYF.

This clonotype was found many times. The gene calls are TRBV14 and TRBJ1-1, with D maybe TRBD1 (6 bases). Germline CDR1 and CDR2: SGHDN and FVKESK. CDR3 length: 15 residues. V was clipped by 0 bases and J by 1 base, with 9 bases between them. Here the CDR3 reads CASSQDSGANTEAFF. CDR3 nucleotides: TGTGCCAGCAGCCAAGACTCAGGGGCGAACACTGAAGCTTTCTTT.

Ten or more counts support this clonotype. The rearrangement links TRBV20-1 to TRBJ2-7, with 12 bases identical to TRBD2. After removal of 3 bases from V and 3 bases from J, the junction contained 6 bases not matched to a gene. Germline CDR1 reads DFQATT; CDR2 reads SNEGSKA (reference sequence). CDR3 length equals 15 residues. CDR3 DNA: TGCAGTGCTAGTGAAGGACTAGCGGGGAGCTACGAGCAGTACTTC. It translates to CSASEGLAGSYEQYF.

This clonotype occurred a few times. The chain recombines TRBV11-2 with TRBJ2-1, with 7 positions matching TRBD1. Germline V CDR1 and CDR2: SGHAT, FQNNGV. The CDR3 is made up of 12 amino acids. V was clipped by 7 bases and J by 15 bases; unmatched bases: 12. This CDR3 is CASIPLDRRPFF. The CDR3 DNA follows: TGTGCCAGCATCCCCCTGGACAGGCGTCCGTTCTTC.